One sample yielded the 11 T cell receptor beta chains listed below, sequenced in a study of breast tumors, draining lymph nodes, adjacent tissues. In TCRdb, the multiplex PCR reads were re-called with MiXCR into one record per CDR3 protein. Here the sample spans under 20,000 distinct CDR3 sequences, roughly 43% being singletons. The source material was breast tumor tissue. The receptors were gathered from a female donor with breast cancer. Some clones in this sample may be carry-over from other donors' samples.

In this sample, this clonotype turned up many times. A single base separates this from a much larger clone, so it may be a read error. The chain is built from TRBV5-5 and TRBJ2-3, with D uncertain. Germline CDR1 and CDR2: SGHKS and YYEKEE (reference sequence). The V end was cut by 0 bases, the J end by 1 base, with 3 bases between. This CDR3 comprises 13 residues. CDR3 sequence (DNA): TGTGCCAGCAGCTTGGGCCGCACAGATACGCAGTATTTT. Translation gives CASSLGRTDTQYF.

The chain has TRBV5-6 and TRBJ2-1, with D perhaps TRBD1 or TRBD2 (5 bases each). Germline V lookup: CDR1 SGHDT, CDR2 YYEEEE. V dropped 2 bases and J dropped 7 bases, with 10 bases sitting between them. This CDR3 is built from 13 residues. CDR3 in DNA: TGTGCCAGCAGCTTCTTGTGGGGGAATGAGCAGTTCTTC. It encodes CASSFLWGNEQFF.

The chain carries TRBV13 and TRBJ2-7; a possible D gene is TRBD1 (5 bases). Germline CDR1 is PRHDT and CDR2 is FYEKMQ (reference sequence). V was shortened by 1 base and J by 7 bases, with 8 bases between the two germline ends. The CDR3 is 12 amino acids. CDR3 sequence reads: CASSLVPGEQYF. In nucleotides, the CDR3 is TGTGCCAGCAGCTTAGTTCCAGGGGAGCAGTACTTC.

The J gene is TRBJ2-7, the V gene TRBV13; TRBD2 matches 12 bases. The CDR3 is made up of 12 amino acids. J was trimmed by 8 bases and V by 11 bases; bases with no gene match: 7. The germline V gene encodes CDR1 PRHDT and CDR2 FYEKMQ (reference sequence). This CDR3 reads CAGTSGPIKQYF. The CDR3 nucleotides are TGTGCCGGGACTAGCGGGCCCATCAAGCAGTACTTC.

Many counts were recorded for this clonotype. The J gene is TRBJ1-5, the V gene TRBV24-1; no clear D gene. From germline, CDR1 is KGHDR and CDR2 SFDVKD. V was pared by 3 bases and J by 7 bases, with 12 bases between. The CDR3 spans 14 residues. DNA of the CDR3: TGTGCCACCAGTGATCCGGATAGACGGCAGCCCCAGCATTTT. Encoded protein: CATSDPDRRQPQHF.

This clonotype is termed medium-sized (0.01 to 0.1%). The V call is TRBV7-3, the J call TRBJ2-2; possibly TRBD2 for D (6 bases). Germline V lookup: CDR1 SGHTA, CDR2 FQGTGA. V dropped 4 bases and J dropped 7 bases, with 10 bases sitting between them. The CDR3 has 13 amino acids. CDR3 protein: CASSSGVYGELFF. The DNA for the CDR3 is TGTGCCAGCAGCTCGGGAGTTTACGGGGAGCTGTTTTTT.

This clonotype was picked up many times. The rearrangement joins TRBV9 to TRBJ2-1; 9 positions agree with TRBD2. The J segment lost 0 bases and the V segment lost 3 bases, leaving 1 base of the junction unmatched. Germline loops: CDR1 SGDLS, CDR2 YYNGEE. The length of the CDR3 is 15 residues. Written as DNA, the CDR3 is TGTGCCAGCAGCGAACTAGCGGGCTCCTACAATGAGCAGTTCTTC. It specifies CASSELAGSYNEQFF.

For the CDR3, the DNA is TGTGCCAGCAAGTGGGCGGATACGCAGTATTTT. Protein: CASKWADTQYF. V usage is TRBV6-5 and J usage is TRBJ2-3; D uncertain. The V gene lost 7 bases and the J gene lost 6 bases, with 8 bases spanning the gap. Germline V gene sequence: CDR1 MNHEY, CDR2 SVGAGI. The CDR3 sequence is 11 residues long.

This clonotype appeared many times. The chain couples TRBV3-1 to TRBJ1-2; maybe TRBD1 (5 bases). The CDR3 length is 16 residues. V was pared by 0 bases and J by 6 bases, with 17 bases between. The germline gives CDR1 LGHDT, CDR2 YNNKEL (reference sequence). Written as DNA, the CDR3 is TGTGCCAGCAGCCAAGACCACCGGGGAGGGGTGAATGGCTACACCTTC. Translated: CASSQDHRGGVNGYTF.

DNA of the CDR3: TGTGCCAGCAGAGCATTAGCGGGGAACGAGCAGTACTTC. Encoded protein: CASRALAGNEQYF. The rearrangement uses TRBV2 and TRBJ2-7; 8 bases fit TRBD2. Germline trimming cut 6 bases from V and 5 bases from J; bases unmatched to any gene: 6. The CDR3 is 13 residues long. In germline, CDR1 is SNHLY, CDR2 FYNNEI.

The chain joins TRBV9 to TRBJ2-2, with 7 bases identical to TRBD2. V shed 0 bases, J shed 6 bases, and the junction held 8 bases outside the gene matches. Germline V CDR1 and CDR2: SGDLS, YYNGEE. This CDR3 spans 16 amino acids. In DNA form, the CDR3 reads TGTGCCAGCAGCGTAGGCGGGAGCCCTCGCGCCGGGGAGCTGTTTTTT. This sequence encodes CASSVGGSPRAGELFF. Together with reference TRBV9 and TRBJ2-2, the CDR3 gives the full variable domain: DSGVTQTPKHLITATGQRVTLRCSPRSGDLSVYWYQQSLDQGLQFLIQYYNGEERAKGNILERFSAQQFPDLHSELNLSSLELGDSALYFCASSVGGSPRAGELFFGEGSRLTVL.